The next 19 T cell receptor beta chains were all read from a single sample in a study of T cell responses to AZD1222 COVID-19 vaccine (dated by TCRdb to the early 2020s). Libraries were prepared through the immunoSEQ multiplex PCR assay. TCRdb stores this immuneACCESS table with in-frame sequences only. Part of the clones is absent; in the studies checked, under half of the shortfall reflects unresolved V genes, and no reason is known for the rest. The sample records roughly 140,000 clones, roughly 92% of which are singletons. About 1.5% of the sample goes to the ten largest clones. Sample time point, as interpreted from the label and publication: baseline before first vaccination. This sample comprised peripheral blood, obtained on day 0 of AZD1222 vaccination. The receptors shown here come from an adult in good health.

The chain is built from TRBV2 and TRBJ2-3, with 14 nucleotides matching TRBD2. There are 19 residues in the CDR3. Trimming took 2 bases from V and 2 from J; bases not matched to a gene: 9. From germline, CDR1 is SNHLY and CDR2 FYNNEI. As DNA, the CDR3 is TGTGCCAGCAGTGAACCCGAGAGACTAGCGGGAGGGCCCACAGATACGCAGTATTTT. It is translated as CASSEPERLAGGPTDTQYF.

CDR3 nucleotide sequence: TGTGCCAGCAGTTCCCGAGGCGGGGCCCAGCATTTT. Translation: CASSSRGGAQHF. V usage is TRBV6-6 and J usage is TRBJ1-5, with unresolved D. V was trimmed by 4 bases and J by 11 bases, leaving 12 bases between them. Germline CDR1 reads MNHNY; CDR2 reads SVGAGI (reference sequence). CDR3 length equals 12 residues.

The rearrangement uses TRBV7-2 and TRBJ2-1; a weak D match, TRBD2 (6 bases). This CDR3 spans 14 amino acids. V was clipped by 5 bases and J by 8 bases, with 16 bases between them. The V gene's germline CDR1 is SGHTA and CDR2 FQGNSA. The DNA for the CDR3 is TGTGCCAGCAGCCCCTCGCTGGCGGGGCATGAGCAGTTCTTC. This translates into CASSPSLAGHEQFF.

This chain joins TRBV6-5 and TRBJ2-5; tentatively, D is TRBD2 (7 bases). The CDR3 totals 14 residues. V lost 7 bases to trimming and J lost 5 bases, with 17 bases between them. Per the germline V gene, CDR1 is MNHEY and CDR2 is SVGAGI. The CDR3 region is CASKIGGGAETQYF. CDR3 bases: TGTGCCAGCAAAATTGGCGGGGGCGCGGAGACCCAGTACTTC.

This clone was seen a single time. The rearrangement joins TRBV28 to TRBJ1-2, with unresolved D. Germline V gives CDR1 MDHEN, CDR2 SYDVKM. There are 13 residues in the CDR3. V lost 2 bases, J lost 4 bases, and 8 bases lay in between. The CDR3 DNA reads as TGTGCCAGCAGTTTAGGCAGAGGCTATGGCTACACCTTC. It specifies CASSLGRGYGYTF.

Only one count was recorded for this clone. This chain links TRBV27 with TRBJ2-5, with 7 bases aligning to TRBD1. V lost 6 bases and J lost 0; bases outside the gene matches: 16. Germline V gene data show CDR1 as MNHEY and CDR2 as SMNVEV (reference sequence). The CDR3 is made up of 18 amino acids. CDR3 sequence: CASSPAPRDRRYQETQYF. The CDR3 bases are TGTGCCAGCAGCCCCGCGCCCCGGGACAGACGGTACCAAGAGACCCAGTACTTC.

This chain connects TRBV28 to TRBJ2-3; D is possibly TRBD1 or TRBD2 (7 bases each). Germline V CDR1 and CDR2: MDHEN, SYDVKM. There are 16 residues in the CDR3. V was cut by 7 bases and J by 1 base, with 18 bases left in between. For the CDR3, the DNA is TGTGCCAGCACCGTGGCCAGGGGGGGTGGCACAGATACGCAGTATTTT. Protein product: CASTVARGGGTDTQYF. The full variable domain, completed using reference TRBV28 and TRBJ2-3, is DVKVTQSSRYLVKRTGEKVFLECVQDMDHENMFWYRQDPGLGLRLIYFSYDVKMKEKGDIPEGYSVSREKKERFSLILESASTNQTSMYLCASTVARGGGTDTQYFGPGTRLTVL.

The V and J genes are TRBV4-1 and TRBJ2-2; possible D gene TRBD2, 6 bases. The CDR3 is made up of 18 amino acids. Germline V gives CDR1 MGHRA, CDR2 YSYEKL. V lost 3 bases and J lost 4, with 21 bases in between. The CDR3 coding sequence is TGCGCCAGCAGCCATGGAATGAGACTAGAAAAAGGCACCGGGGAGCTGTTTTTT. It is translated as CASSHGMRLEKGTGELFF.

CDR3 DNA sequence: TGTGCCAGCAGCCCCCGGGGGACGGGAGACTATGGCTACACCTTC. Translating it yields CASSPRGTGDYGYTF. The chain recombines TRBV7-9 with TRBJ1-2; perhaps TRBD1 as D (5 bases). The CDR3 consists of 15 residues. Trimming left V 5 bases short and J 3 bases short, with 16 bases between. Germline assignment: CDR1 SEHNR and CDR2 FQNEAQ (reference sequence).

The chain employs TRBV30 and TRBJ1-1; 8 bases align to TRBD1. This CDR3 region has 15 residues. V was clipped by 3 bases and J by 0 bases; unmatched bases: 6. CDR1 is GTSNPN and CDR2 is SVGIG in the germline V gene (reference sequence). The CDR3 spells CAWRDRVTLNTEAFF. As DNA, the CDR3 is TGTGCCTGGAGGGACAGGGTAACTTTGAACACTGAAGCTTTCTTT.

V is TRBV2 and J is TRBJ2-1, with D maybe TRBD2 (6 bases). Deletions cut 4 bases from V and 7 bases from J, with 8 bases between. Germline V gene data show CDR1 as SNHLY and CDR2 as FYNNEI. The CDR3 length is 12 residues. CDR3 in amino acids: CASSGEENEQFF. In nucleotides, the CDR3 is TGTGCCAGCAGTGGGGAGGAGAATGAGCAGTTCTTC.

The chain is built from TRBV11-2 and TRBJ2-5, with TRBD2 identical over 12 bases. The CDR3 sequence is 19 residues long. The germline CDR1 and CDR2 sequences are SGHAT and FQNNGV. J gave up 5 bases and V 2 bases, and 15 bases lay outside the gene matches. The CDR3 sequence is CASSLSEGLAGGPYETQYF. Here the CDR3 DNA reads TGTGCCAGCAGCTTATCTGAGGGGCTAGCGGGAGGGCCGTACGAGACCCAGTACTTC. The whole variable domain, filled in from reference TRBV11-2 and TRBJ2-5, reads EAGVAQSPRYKIIEKRQSVAFWCNPISGHATLYWYQQILGQGPKLLIQFQNNGVVDDSQLPKDRFSAERLKGVDSTLKIQPAKLEDSAVYLCASSLSEGLAGGPYETQYFGPGTRLLVL.

This clone was observed a handful of times. In nucleotides, the CDR3 is TGTGCCAGCAAGGAGGGACAATATGGCTACACCTTC. Translating gives CASKEGQYGYTF. The chain combines TRBV6-5 with TRBJ1-2, with D possibly TRBD1 on 6 matching bases. The V end was cut by 7 bases, the J end by 5 bases, with 11 bases between. CDR1 and CDR2 from the germline V gene are MNHEY and SVGAGI. This CDR3 is 12 amino acids long.

The sample holds one count of this clone. This chain links TRBV2 with TRBJ1-1, with TRBD1 matching over 7 bases. CDR3 length: 13 residues. CDR1 SNHLY and CDR2 FYNNEI come from the germline V gene. J lost 5 bases, V lost 1 base, and 1 base had no gene match. Here the CDR3 reads CASSEEQGTEAFF. The CDR3 DNA follows: TGTGCCAGCAGTGAAGAACAGGGGACTGAAGCTTTCTTT.

In its sample, this clone was seen a few times. V usage is TRBV10-1 and J usage is TRBJ2-7, with D possibly called TRBD1 or TRBD2 (5 bases each). CDR3 length: 17 residues. V gave up 4 bases and J gave up 7 bases, with 26 bases separating them. The germline V gene encodes CDR1 WNHNN and CDR2 SYGVQD (reference sequence). DNA for the CDR3: TGCGCCAGCAGTGCCCTCGGGGCGCTAGGCAAGTATCTGGAGCAGTACTTC. Translation gives CASSALGALGKYLEQYF.

This clone turned up a few times. This rearrangement joins TRBV5-4 to TRBJ1-2; 7 bases align to TRBD1. This CDR3 has 15 residues. In germline, CDR1 is SGHNT, CDR2 YYREEE (reference sequence). Germline trimming cut 4 bases from V and 8 bases from J; bases unmatched to any gene: 14. This CDR3 is CASSTSTGRFGGYTF. The CDR3 DNA sequence: TGTGCCAGCAGCACTTCGACAGGGCGGTTTGGAGGCTACACCTTC.

CDR3 amino acids: CASSPTGGGYEQYF. The CDR3 DNA is TGCGCCAGCAGCCCCACAGGGGGCGGTTACGAGCAGTACTTC. The chain has TRBV5-1 and TRBJ2-7; TRBD1 agrees at 9 bases. The germline V gene encodes CDR1 SGHRS and CDR2 YFSETQ. V was pared by 4 bases and J by 4 bases, with 6 bases of the junction left unmatched. This CDR3 is 14 amino acids long.

CDR3 sequence (DNA): TGTGCCAGCAGCCCCGGGGGACAGACGAACACTGAAGCTTTCTTT. This sequence encodes CASSPGGQTNTEAFF. V usage is TRBV5-6 and J usage is TRBJ1-1; 7 positions agree with TRBD1. Trimming at V came to 4 bases and at J to 1 base, leaving 7 bases not matched to a gene. The CDR3 has 15 amino acids. Germline values: CDR1 SGHDT, CDR2 YYEEEE.

The V gene is TRBV10-3, the J gene TRBJ2-5, with D tentatively TRBD1 or TRBD2 (6 bases each). V lost 5 bases to trimming and J lost 4 bases, with 11 bases between them. Germline lookup yields CDR1 ENHRY and CDR2 SYGVKD. CDR3 size: 13 residues. CDR3 sequence reads: CAISSGGGETQYF. The CDR3 nucleotides are TGTGCCATCAGTTCAGGAGGGGGAGAGACCCAGTACTTC.